The present TCR beta chain was sequenced within a study of PD-1 blockade in classical Hodgkin lymphoma. Whole-study results and caveats: Those patients who began receiving nivolumab less than 1 year after ASCT had lower diversity, and they were excluded. Baseline TCR diversity was reportedly lower in newly diagnosed patients than in healthy donors. It was reported as lower still in relapsed/refractory patients. By C4D1, diversity of CD4+ TCRs had risen significantly, whereas that of CD8+ TCRs had not.

Time point indicated: cycle 4 day 1 (C4D1), after five to seven weeks of nivolumab. Brentuximab vedotin exposure varied among the patients, all of whom had relapsed after autologous stem cell transplantation. TCRdb's table, derived via immunoSEQ multiplex PCR, lists solely in-frame clones and lacks some. The data show tens of thousands of clones, approximately 72% seen once. The CDR3 is 16 residues long. Germline V gene lookup returns CDR1 GTSNPN and CDR2 SVGIG (reference sequence). Deletions cut 4 bases from V and 4 bases from J, with 22 bases between. For this clone: Its antigen is unidentified.

The chain employs TRBV30 and TRBJ1-2; tentatively, D is TRBD1 (5 bases). The receptor was derived from a human donor with classical Hodgkin lymphoma. The material sequenced was peripheral blood mononuclear cells (PBMCs), taken before the fourth cycle of nivolumab. The CDR3 reads CAWKPGLYFPGYGYTF. CDR3 nucleotides: TGTGCCTGGAAACCGGGACTCTATTTTCCTGGCTATGGCTACACCTTC.